The T cell receptor (beta chain) described here comes from a study of cytotoxic CD8 clonotypes in ibrutinib-treated CLL (dated by TCRdb to the early 2020s). As for the study more broadly: The cohort had 11 to 12 relapsed/refractory and roughly 15 treatment-naive patients; approximately 18 were IGHV unmutated. Partial responses were observed in approximately 24 patients and complete responses in 2; after a median follow-up of roughly 72 months, remission was maintained in 15 or so patients and progression was observed in approximately 12. Samples at response were collected after a median of 12 months of treatment, with a range of roughly 6 to 36 months. On average, each sample had approximately 260,000 productive templates and tens of thousands of productive rearrangements. Longitudinal samples were available for about 30% of the roughly 86 trial participants. Cryopreserved peripheral blood mononuclear cells were collected before treatment, at response, and at either disease progression or sustained remission. Every sample from remission and from progressive disease was obtained while the patients were still on ibrutinib. Study-level results and caveats: Sustained-remission and progressing patients did not have matched sampling times, and lymph node repertoires were not examined. Public clonotypes were found to be uncommon and were observed to contract or remain stable during treatment; the increase in clonality was shown to reflect expansion of private clonotypes at ibrutinib response. At ibrutinib response clonality went up, during sustained remission it held steady, and at progression it dropped back toward baseline. Baseline clonality exceeded that of age-matched healthy donors and correlated strongly with circulating CD8+ T-cell counts.

CDR1 and CDR2, per the germline V gene, are SGDLS and YYNGEE. Trimming removed 4 bases from V and 7 bases from J, leaving 17 bases between the germline ends. The CDR3, cysteine through phenylalanine, is 15 amino acids long. Here the CDR3 DNA is all that survives: 45 bases in frame from base 1. This clone was found a few times. Its antigen is currently not known. Per-base quality was not reported, and no clone a single base away is much larger than it. Per the publication, the time point label means: approximately 25 months on ibrutinib. For TCR beta library preparation, about 2 micrograms of genomic DNA was extracted from cryopreserved PBMCs. Longitudinal blood samples from CLL patients on ibrutinib monotherapy were analyzed using high-throughput TCR beta sequencing. The patients took part in an open-label, single-center phase 2 trial of ibrutinib monotherapy. Each clonotype received, on average, around 10x coverage in deep resolution sequencing performed on a MiSeq, where the target depth lay between 1 in 1 million and 1 in 200,000 T cells. TCR beta libraries were generated with the immunoSEQ hsTCRB Kit. The authors' analysis ran thus. Data were analyzed with ImmunoSEQ Data Assistant and ImmunoSEQ Analyzer, with V, D and J genes assigned per IMGT definitions. Clonality, which ranges from 0 to 1, was calculated by subtracting the normalized Shannon entropy of productive rearrangement frequencies from one. Only overrepresented clonotypes making up at least 0.05% of the repertoire of each patient were included in the public clonotype analysis. About a dozen age-matched healthy donor repertoires from immuneACCESS were used as controls for clonality. TCRdb stores this immuneACCESS table with in-frame sequences only. Part of the clones is absent; in the studies checked, under half of the shortfall reflects unresolved V genes, and no reason is known for the rest. From that table come the V and J calls and clone size; the DNA was used to work out D and trimming. A total of about 160,000 clones appear in this sample, more than 80% of them only once. Roughly 4.6% of the sample is held by the ten biggest clonotypes.

The starting material was PBMCs, obtained after 24 months of ibrutinib treatment. The TCR sequence derives from a human donor with chronic lymphocytic leukemia. The chain links TRBV9 with TRBJ2-2; matching of 6 bases hints at TRBD2 as the D gene. The DNA reads as follows: TGTGCCAGCAGCTCCCGGGACCTCGGGGGCGGGGAGCTGTTTTTT. It translates as CASSSRDLGGGELFF.